The rows below give T cell receptor beta chains drawn from one sample of a study of PD-1 blockade in classical Hodgkin lymphoma. Profiled with immunoSEQ multiplex PCR; TCRdb holds only in-frame clones, not every one. The sample lists approximately 100,000 clones, approximately 83% seen once, with over 15% in the top ten. The specimen comprised peripheral blood mononuclear cells (PBMCs), sampled before the fourth cycle of nivolumab. The receptors were sampled from a human donor with classical Hodgkin lymphoma. Both conserved end residues are part of each CDR3. A D gene is named only where the DNA matches it firmly. The listing skips clone size in some rows; elsewhere it reads once, few, many or a size class.

clone size: NA
D gene: TRBD2
V gene: TRBV10-3
CDR3 length: 16
J gene: TRBJ2-2
CDR3 protein: CAINGGAQRNTGELFF
CDR3 DNA: TGTGCCATCAACGGGGGGGCGCAAAGGAACACCGGGGAGCTGTTTTTT

clone size: NA
D gene: TRBD2
V gene: TRBV9
CDR3 length: 17
J gene: TRBJ2-1
CDR3 protein: CASSPGTSGRAYNEQFF
CDR3 DNA: TGTGCCAGCAGCCCCGGGACTAGCGGGAGGGCCTACAATGAGCAGTTCTTC

clone size: NA
D gene: TRBD2
V gene: TRBV5-1
CDR3 length: 16
J gene: TRBJ2-3
CDR3 protein: CASSLGTTQSTDTQYF
CDR3 DNA: TGCGCCAGCAGCCTCGGGACTACCCAAAGCACAGATACGCAGTATTTT

clone size: NA
D gene: TRBD2
V gene: TRBV27
CDR3 length: 14
J gene: TRBJ2-5
CDR3 protein: CASSPAGVQETQYF
CDR3 DNA: TGTGCCAGCAGTCCGGCGGGGGTCCAAGAGACCCAGTACTTC

clone size: NA
D gene: NA
V gene: TRBV7-8
CDR3 length: 16
J gene: TRBJ1-5
CDR3 protein: CASSPGGGPQNQPQHF
CDR3 DNA: TGTGCCAGCAGCCCCGGCGGAGGGCCACAAAATCAGCCCCAGCATTTT

clone size: NA
D gene: NA
V gene: TRBV11-3
CDR3 length: 15
J gene: TRBJ2-2
CDR3 protein: CASSPHPGRSGELFF
CDR3 DNA: TGTGCCAGCAGCCCGCATCCGGGACGAAGTGGGGAGCTGTTTTTT

clone size: few
D gene: NA
V gene: TRBV5-6
CDR3 length: 11
J gene: TRBJ1-2
CDR3 protein: CASSLDDLDAF
CDR3 DNA: TGTGCCAGCAGCTTGGATGATCTGGACGCCTTC

clone size: NA
D gene: NA
V gene: TRBV27
CDR3 length: 14
J gene: TRBJ2-7
CDR3 protein: CASSFLGSSYEQYF
CDR3 DNA: TGTGCCAGCAGTTTTCTAGGGAGCTCCTACGAGCAGTACTTC

clone size: NA
D gene: NA
V gene: TRBV28
CDR3 length: 11
J gene: TRBJ1-2
CDR3 protein: CASSSHHIIAF
CDR3 DNA: TGTGCCAGCAGTTCGCACCATATCATCGCCTTC

clone size: NA
D gene: NA
V gene: TRBV5-1
CDR3 length: 15
J gene: TRBJ2-3
CDR3 protein: CASSLIQGVTDTQYF
CDR3 DNA: TGCGCCAGCAGCCTGATACAGGGTGTCACAGATACGCAGTATTTT

clone size: NA
D gene: NA
V gene: TRBV5-1
CDR3 length: 12
J gene: TRBJ2-3
CDR3 protein: CASSLTADTQYF
CDR3 DNA: TGCGCCAGCAGCTTGACTGCAGATACGCAGTATTTT

clone size: NA
D gene: TRBD1
V gene: TRBV11-2
CDR3 length: 15
J gene: TRBJ2-2
CDR3 protein: CASSQTGWNTGELFF
CDR3 DNA: TGTGCCAGCAGCCAGACAGGGTGGAACACCGGGGAGCTGTTTTTT

clone size: once
D gene: TRBD1
V gene: TRBV5-1
CDR3 length: 15
J gene: TRBJ2-7
CDR3 protein: CASSNPGTGGLEQYF
CDR3 DNA: TGCGCCAGCAGCAACCCCGGGACAGGGGGTCTCGAGCAGTACTTC

clone size: NA
D gene: TRBD1
V gene: TRBV7-8
CDR3 length: 16
J gene: TRBJ1-5
CDR3 protein: CASSPMNFDRGQPQHF
CDR3 DNA: TGTGCCAGCAGCCCGATGAACTTCGACAGGGGGCAGCCCCAGCATTTT

clone size: NA
D gene: NA
V gene: TRBV11-2
CDR3 length: 15
J gene: TRBJ2-7
CDR3 protein: CASSLGWGASYEQYF
CDR3 DNA: TGTGCCAGCAGCTTAGGTTGGGGGGCCTCCTACGAGCAGTACTTC

clone size: NA
D gene: TRBD1
V gene: TRBV6-6
CDR3 length: 15
J gene: TRBJ2-1
CDR3 protein: CASSPTGSLSGEQFF
CDR3 DNA: TGTGCCAGCAGCCCGACAGGGAGTCTTAGTGGTGAGCAGTTCTTC

clone size: NA
D gene: NA
V gene: TRBV5-1
CDR3 length: 13
J gene: TRBJ2-2
CDR3 protein: CASSPGRDGELFF
CDR3 DNA: TGCGCCAGCAGCCCAGGGCGGGACGGGGAGCTGTTTTTT

clone size: NA
D gene: NA
V gene: TRBV5-4
CDR3 length: 12
J gene: TRBJ2-5
CDR3 protein: CASSWVSETQYF
CDR3 DNA: TGTGCCAGCAGCTGGGTTTCCGAGACCCAGTACTTC

clone size: NA
D gene: NA
V gene: TRBV4-1
CDR3 length: 15
J gene: TRBJ2-1
CDR3 protein: CASSLGLPPFNEQFF
CDR3 DNA: TGCGCCAGCAGCCTCGGACTACCGCCCTTTAATGAGCAGTTCTTC

clone size: NA
D gene: NA
V gene: TRBV19
CDR3 length: 14
J gene: TRBJ1-5
CDR3 protein: CASSEDSSNQPQHF
CDR3 DNA: TGTGCCAGTAGTGAGGACAGCAGCAATCAGCCCCAGCATTTT

clone size: NA
D gene: NA
V gene: TRBV11-1
CDR3 length: 14
J gene: TRBJ1-1
CDR3 protein: CASSLSSGKGEAFF
CDR3 DNA: TGTGCCAGCAGCTTATCATCGGGGAAGGGTGAAGCTTTCTTT

clone size: NA
D gene: TRBD2
V gene: TRBV19
CDR3 length: 13
J gene: TRBJ2-1
CDR3 protein: CASSYKRGELLFF
CDR3 DNA: TGTGCCAGTAGTTATAAGCGGGGGGAGTTACTGTTCTTC

clone size: NA
D gene: NA
V gene: TRBV2
CDR3 length: 11
J gene: TRBJ2-7
CDR3 protein: CASSFGREQYF
CDR3 DNA: TGTGCCAGCAGCTTTGGCCGCGAGCAGTACTTC

clone size: NA
D gene: NA
V gene: TRBV7-2
CDR3 length: 17
J gene: TRBJ1-2
CDR3 protein: CASSLEGGGGVYRGYTF
CDR3 DNA: TGTGCCAGCAGCTTAGAAGGCGGGGGAGGGGTCTATCGTGGCTACACCTTC

clone size: NA
D gene: NA
V gene: TRBV5-1
CDR3 length: 15
J gene: TRBJ2-3
CDR3 protein: CASSYSGAHTDTQYF
CDR3 DNA: TGCGCCAGCAGCTACAGCGGCGCCCACACAGATACGCAGTATTTT

clone size: NA
D gene: NA
V gene: TRBV7-9
CDR3 length: 12
J gene: TRBJ2-7
CDR3 protein: CASSLSSYEQYF
CDR3 DNA: TGTGCCAGCAGCTTAAGCAGCTACGAGCAGTACTTC

clone size: NA
D gene: NA
V gene: TRBV19
CDR3 length: 19
J gene: TRBJ2-7
CDR3 protein: CASSIGLGESGRPSYEQYF
CDR3 DNA: TGTGCCAGTAGTATCGGGCTTGGGGAAAGTGGGAGGCCCTCCTACGAGCAGTACTTC

clone size: NA
D gene: NA
V gene: TRBV10-3
CDR3 length: 11
J gene: TRBJ2-7
CDR3 protein: CAISESTEQYF
CDR3 DNA: TGTGCCATCAGTGAGTCAACCGAGCAGTACTTC

clone size: few
D gene: NA
V gene: TRBV28
CDR3 length: 13
J gene: TRBJ2-2
CDR3 protein: CASSSQNTGELFF
CDR3 DNA: TGTGCCAGCAGTAGCCAAAATACCGGGGAGCTGTTTTTT

clone size: few
D gene: TRBD2
V gene: TRBV9
CDR3 length: 15
J gene: TRBJ2-3
CDR3 protein: CASSGGLEVADTQYF
CDR3 DNA: TGTGCCAGCAGCGGGGGACTAGAGGTCGCAGATACGCAGTATTTT

clone size: NA
D gene: NA
V gene: TRBV5-6
CDR3 length: 14
J gene: TRBJ2-1
CDR3 protein: CASSGGSGYNEQFF
CDR3 DNA: TGTGCCAGCAGTGGGGGTTCCGGCTACAATGAGCAGTTCTTC

clone size: NA
D gene: NA
V gene: TRBV6-5
CDR3 length: 14
J gene: TRBJ2-7
CDR3 protein: CASRTTALSYEQYF
CDR3 DNA: TGTGCCAGCAGGACGACGGCGCTATCCTACGAGCAGTACTTC

clone size: NA
D gene: NA
V gene: TRBV2
CDR3 length: 13
J gene: TRBJ2-7
CDR3 protein: CASSPQVTYEQYF
CDR3 DNA: TGTGCCAGCAGTCCTCAGGTAACTTACGAGCAGTACTTC

clone size: NA
D gene: NA
V gene: TRBV10-3
CDR3 length: 13
J gene: TRBJ2-2
CDR3 protein: CAISVTPTGELFF
CDR3 DNA: TGTGCCATCAGTGTCACCCCCACCGGGGAGCTGTTTTTT

clone size: NA
D gene: NA
V gene: TRBV5-1
CDR3 length: 16
J gene: TRBJ2-4
CDR3 protein: CASSLSVGRMGNIQYF
CDR3 DNA: TGCGCCAGCAGCTTGTCAGTGGGACGTATGGGGAACATTCAGTACTTC

clone size: NA
D gene: TRBD2
V gene: TRBV27
CDR3 length: 13
J gene: TRBJ2-7
CDR3 protein: CASARGEAYEQYF
CDR3 DNA: TGTGCCAGCGCCCGGGGGGAGGCCTACGAGCAGTACTTC

clone size: once
D gene: NA
V gene: TRBV27
CDR3 length: 13
J gene: TRBJ2-7
CDR3 protein: CASSLLDGNEQYF
CDR3 DNA: TGTGCCAGCAGTTTACTGGACGGCAACGAGCAGTACTTC

clone size: once
D gene: NA
V gene: TRBV10-2
CDR3 length: 14
J gene: TRBJ1-5
CDR3 protein: CASSRGAGDQPQHF
CDR3 DNA: TGCGCCAGCAGTAGAGGGGCAGGGGATCAGCCCCAGCATTTT

clone size: NA
D gene: NA
V gene: TRBV29-1
CDR3 length: 15
J gene: TRBJ2-2
CDR3 protein: CSVVIRTANTGELFF
CDR3 DNA: TGCAGCGTTGTAATCAGGACCGCGAACACCGGGGAGCTGTTTTTT

clone size: NA
D gene: TRBD2
V gene: TRBV5-6
CDR3 length: 13
J gene: TRBJ2-4
CDR3 protein: CASSLAGGGIQYF
CDR3 DNA: TGTGCCAGCAGCTTGGCCGGGGGAGGGATTCAGTACTTC

clone size: NA
D gene: NA
V gene: TRBV6-6
CDR3 length: 10
J gene: TRBJ1-2
CDR3 protein: CASRSSGYTF
CDR3 DNA: TGTGCCAGCAGATCGAGTGGCTACACCTTC

clone size: NA
D gene: TRBD1
V gene: TRBV5-6
CDR3 length: 14
J gene: TRBJ1-2
CDR3 protein: CASSPTGGRDGYTF
CDR3 DNA: TGTGCCAGCAGCCCAACAGGGGGCCGGGATGGCTACACCTTC

clone size: once
D gene: NA
V gene: TRBV5-1
CDR3 length: 13
J gene: TRBJ1-1
CDR3 protein: CASSLGDRTEAFF
CDR3 DNA: TGCGCCAGCAGCTTGGGGGACCGCACTGAAGCTTTCTTT